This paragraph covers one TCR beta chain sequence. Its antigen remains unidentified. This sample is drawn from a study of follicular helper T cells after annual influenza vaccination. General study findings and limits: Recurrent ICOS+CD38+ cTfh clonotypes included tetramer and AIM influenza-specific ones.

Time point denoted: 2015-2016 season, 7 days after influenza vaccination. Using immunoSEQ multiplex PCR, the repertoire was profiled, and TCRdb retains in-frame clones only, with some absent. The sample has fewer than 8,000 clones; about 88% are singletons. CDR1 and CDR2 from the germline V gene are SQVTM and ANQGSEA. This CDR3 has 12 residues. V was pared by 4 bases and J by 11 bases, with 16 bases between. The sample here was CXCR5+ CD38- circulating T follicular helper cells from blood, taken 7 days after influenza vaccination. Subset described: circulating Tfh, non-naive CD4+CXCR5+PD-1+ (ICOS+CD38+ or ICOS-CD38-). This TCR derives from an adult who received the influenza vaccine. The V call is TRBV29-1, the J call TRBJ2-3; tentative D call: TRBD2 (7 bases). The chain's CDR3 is CSVGTGGRGQYF. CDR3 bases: TGCAGCGTTGGCACGGGGGGCAGAGGGCAGTATTTT.